The 28 T cell receptor beta chains presented below share a single source sample, sequenced in a study of blood T cell repertoires in COVID-19. The method was immunoSEQ multiplex PCR; TCRdb's version includes in-frame clones alone and lacks a portion of them. The profile covers 150,000 or so clones, with more than 80% appearing a single time and less than 0.6% taken by the ten largest. The sample consisted of peripheral blood. These receptors were taken from a middle-aged man with acute or convalescent COVID-19.

The chain recombines TRBV29-1 with TRBJ2-5, with D perhaps matching TRBD1 (7 bases). V lost 7 bases, J lost 2 bases, and 14 bases lay in between. CDR1 is SQVTM and CDR2 is ANQGSEA in the germline V gene. The CDR3 is 13 residues long. The CDR3: CSGFRGDQETQYF. CDR3 DNA sequence: TGCAGCGGCTTCAGGGGGGATCAAGAGACCCAGTACTTC.

The J gene is TRBJ1-2, the V gene TRBV10-3; 7 bases map to TRBD1. The germline V gene has CDR1 ENHRY and CDR2 SYGVKD. The CDR3 consists of 13 residues. Unmatched junction bases numbered 3, after V lost 0 bases and J lost 8 bases. The CDR3 loop reads CAISESDRDGYTF. Written as DNA, the CDR3 is TGTGCCATCAGTGAGTCCGACAGGGACGGCTACACCTTC.

The rearrangement links TRBV5-1 to TRBJ2-7, with no clear D. This CDR3 has 16 residues. CDR1 and CDR2 (germline): SGHRS, YFSETQ. The V end lost 1 base, the J end lost 2 bases, and 16 bases lay between the germline ends. For the CDR3, the DNA is TGCGCCAGCAGCTTGCGTAACAGCAAAGTACCCTACGAGCAGTACTTC. Its translation: CASSLRNSKVPYEQYF.

V gene TRBV5-1 combines with J gene TRBJ2-3; D is possibly TRBD1 (5 bases). The CDR3 has 14 residues. The germline V gene encodes CDR1 SGHRS and CDR2 YFSETQ. The V gene lost 4 bases and the J gene lost 4 bases, with 13 bases spanning the gap. DNA for the CDR3: TGCGCCAGCAGCGCTAAGGACACCTCAGATACGCAGTATTTT. Protein: CASSAKDTSDTQYF.

This chain connects TRBV5-1 to TRBJ2-2; D is possibly TRBD1 (6 bases). V shed 5 bases and J shed 2 bases, with 10 bases lying between them. This CDR3 is built from 14 residues. Germline assignment: CDR1 SGHRS and CDR2 YFSETQ. The CDR3 here is CASSVGGNTGELFF. The DNA for the CDR3 is TGCGCCAGCAGTGTAGGGGGAAACACCGGGGAGCTGTTTTTT.

The CDR3 reads CASSLGGHYEQYV. CDR3 nucleotide sequence: TGTGCCAGCAGTTTAGGGGGACACTACGAGCAGTACGTC. The chain couples TRBV28 to TRBJ2-7, with D possibly being TRBD1 (6 bases). The V end was cut by 2 bases, the J end by 3 bases, with 8 bases between. This CDR3 has 13 amino acids. Germline CDR1 is MDHEN and CDR2 is SYDVKM.

The chain combines TRBV28 with TRBJ2-2; perhaps TRBD1 as D (6 bases). Germline-derived CDR1 and CDR2 are MDHEN and SYDVKM. This CDR3 is 16 amino acids long. V was pared by 5 bases and J by 6 bases, with 19 bases between. CDR3 nucleotides: TGTGCCAGCAGTCTCCGGGACAAAAAAGTTCCCGGGGAGCTGTTTTTT. It translates to CASSLRDKKVPGELFF.

This chain links TRBV5-1 with TRBJ2-1; possible D gene TRBD1, 5 bases. From germline, CDR1 is SGHRS and CDR2 YFSETQ. The CDR3 spans 15 residues. V dropped 0 bases and J dropped 0 bases, with 7 bases sitting between them. CDR3 sequence reads: CASSLDRSSYNEQFF. DNA for the CDR3: TGCGCCAGCAGCTTGGACAGGAGCTCCTACAATGAGCAGTTCTTC.

Here the CDR3 DNA reads TGTGCCAGCAGCTTAGGGGTCGCGGCTTGGAGCTCCTACGAGCAGTACGTC. This encodes CASSLGVAAWSSYEQYV. The genes are TRBV7-8 and TRBJ2-7; D not certain. Trimming removed 1 base from V and 0 bases from J, with 16 bases in between. The CDR3 is made up of 17 amino acids. Germline CDR1 is SGHVS and CDR2 is FQNEAQ.

V is TRBV5-1 and J is TRBJ1-2; D is undetermined. V was clipped by 4 bases and J by 8 bases, with 15 bases between them. Germline V gene lookup returns CDR1 SGHRS and CDR2 YFSETQ. CDR3 length: 13 amino acids. The CDR3 coding sequence is TGCGCCAGCAGCCTAAACGACGAGGGAGGCTACACCTTC. Translation: CASSLNDEGGYTF.

This rearrangement joins TRBV11-2 to TRBJ2-6; TRBD1 aligns across 7 bases. Germline V CDR1 and CDR2: SGHAT, FQNNGV. The junction had 12 bases not matched to a gene; V was cut back by 10 bases and J by 0 bases. This CDR3 region has 17 residues. The CDR3 DNA reads as TGTGCCACCCCTTCAAGACAGGGCGACTCTGGGGCCAACGTCCTGACTTTC. This gives the protein CATPSRQGDSGANVLTF.

The chain combines TRBV28 with TRBJ2-1; 9 bases map to TRBD1. The CDR3 has 12 amino acids. V shed 6 bases and J 15 bases; nucleotides not matched to a gene: 9. Germline V CDR1 and CDR2: MDHEN, SYDVKM. CDR3 amino acids: CASRDRGTNGFF. The CDR3, as DNA: TGTGCCAGCAGGGACAGGGGTACCAATGGGTTCTTC.

The chain is built from TRBV7-9 and TRBJ2-1; TRBD2 aligns across 10 bases. V was pared by 2 bases and J by 9 bases, with 7 bases of the junction left unmatched. The CDR3 loop spans 15 amino acids. Germline V lookup: CDR1 SEHNR, CDR2 FQNEAQ (reference sequence). The DNA of the CDR3 is TGTGCCAGCAGCTTAACTGCTAGCGGGGGAACTGAGCAGTTCTTC. Encoded protein: CASSLTASGGTEQFF.

CDR3 in amino acids: CASSRAGVQETQYF. For the CDR3, the DNA is TGTGCCAGCTCCCGAGCAGGCGTCCAAGAGACCCAGTACTTC. The J gene is TRBJ2-5, the V gene TRBV18; D is unresolved. Trimming took off 6 bases at V and 1 base at J, with 12 bases between the two ends. Germline assignment: CDR1 KGHSH and CDR2 LQKENI. CDR3 length equals 14 residues. The full variable domain, with the rest looked up from reference TRBV18 and TRBJ2-5, is NAGVMQNPRHLVRRRGQEARLRCSPMKGHSHVYWYRQLPEEGLKFMVYLQKENIIDESGMPKERFSAEFPKEGPSILRIQQVVRGDSAAYFCASSRAGVQETQYFGPGTRLLVL.

The chain recombines TRBV18 with TRBJ1-1; no firm D call. The CDR3 is made up of 13 amino acids. Germline V lookup: CDR1 KGHSH, CDR2 LQKENI. Trimming removed 1 base at V and 4 bases at J, with 7 bases between. CDR3 in amino acids: CASSPRQFTEAFF. The CDR3 DNA reads as TGTGCCAGCTCACCACGCCAGTTCACTGAAGCTTTCTTT.

The chain carries TRBV24-1 and TRBJ2-1, with D unresolved. Germline V gives CDR1 KGHDR, CDR2 SFDVKD. Trimming removed 2 bases from V and 3 bases from J, with 7 bases in between. This CDR3 is built from 14 residues. The CDR3 spells CATSDSNSYNEQFF. In nucleotides, the CDR3 is TGTGCCACCAGTGATTCGAACAGCTACAATGAGCAGTTCTTC.

The sample holds one count of this clone. The chain carries TRBV6-5 and TRBJ1-1; D gene unclear. Trimming cost V 0 bases and J 4 bases, with 12 bases left between them. Germline-derived CDR1 and CDR2 are MNHEY and SVGAGI. This CDR3 is built from 15 residues. The CDR3 bases are TGTGCCAGCAGTTACTCACGAGGGTTAGGCACTGAAGCTTTCTTT. As protein: CASSYSRGLGTEAFF.

The gene calls are TRBV7-3 and TRBJ2-5; TRBD2 aligns across 9 bases. Looked up from germline, CDR1 is SGHTA and CDR2 is FQGTGA. The trim removed 5 bases at V and 4 bases at J, leaving 8 bases unmatched. The CDR3 sequence is 15 residues long. Here the CDR3 reads CASSPGAGGGETQYF. CDR3 DNA: TGTGCCAGCAGCCCAGGGGCGGGAGGGGGAGAGACCCAGTACTTC.

This clone was observed a few times. V is TRBV7-9 and J is TRBJ1-1; maybe TRBD1 (6 bases). Trimming took off 4 bases at V and 6 bases at J, with 15 bases between the two ends. Germline CDR1 and CDR2: SEHNR and FQNEAQ (reference sequence). This CDR3 is 14 amino acids long. CDR3 sequence reads: CASSSQQGSAEAFF. The CDR3 DNA sequence: TGTGCCAGCAGCTCCCAACAGGGATCAGCTGAAGCTTTCTTT.

The V and J genes are TRBV5-4 and TRBJ1-1; D call uncertain. V was pared by 4 bases and J by 2 bases, with 15 bases between. Germline loops: CDR1 SGHNT, CDR2 YYREEE (reference sequence). The CDR3 consists of 15 residues. CDR3 protein: CASSRYVGANTEAFF. The CDR3 DNA follows: TGTGCCAGCAGCCGTTACGTGGGAGCAAACACTGAAGCTTTCTTT.

V is TRBV29-1 and J is TRBJ2-5; D is uncertain. V was cut by 4 bases and J by 6 bases, with 6 bases left in between. The CDR3 is made up of 10 amino acids. Germline-derived CDR1 and CDR2 are SQVTM and ANQGSEA. CDR3 loop: CSVAGQTQYF. CDR3 sequence (DNA): TGCAGCGTTGCGGGTCAGACCCAGTACTTC.

This clone was seen a handful of times. The V call is TRBV7-9, the J call TRBJ1-1, with 9 bases aligning to TRBD1. This CDR3 is built from 13 residues. The V and J ends lost 5 bases and 7 bases, in that order; junction bases with no gene match: 5. Germline V gives CDR1 SEHNR, CDR2 FQNEAQ (reference sequence). The CDR3 bases are TGTGCCAGCAGCGTCGGGACAGGGCGTGAAGCTTTCTTT. Encoded protein: CASSVGTGREAFF.

This rearrangement joins TRBV3-1 (or the pseudogene TRBV3-2) to TRBJ1-2; maybe TRBD1 (5 bases). Germline-derived CDR1 and CDR2 are LGHDT and YNNKEL (reference sequence). The length of the CDR3 is 15 residues. Deletions cut 4 bases from V and 3 bases from J, with 15 bases between. The CDR3 is CASSRRQNSDYGYTF. DNA of the CDR3: TGTGCCAGCAGCCGTCGACAGAACTCGGACTATGGCTACACCTTC.

The chain couples TRBV5-6 to TRBJ1-5; the D gene is possibly TRBD1 (5 bases). Germline CDR1 is SGHDT and CDR2 is YYEEEE. This CDR3 contains 16 residues. The ends were cut back, 2 bases at V and 4 bases at J, with 16 bases in the middle. The CDR3 spells CASSFLGGTSNQPQHF. DNA of the CDR3: TGTGCCAGCAGCTTCCTGGGAGGGACCTCAAATCAGCCCCAGCATTTT.

The chain recombines TRBV2 with TRBJ2-1; TRBD2 matches 11 bases. Germline CDR1 is SNHLY and CDR2 is FYNNEI. V was clipped by 8 bases and J by 7 bases; unmatched bases: 4. The CDR3 contains 13 residues. CDR3 amino acids: CASLSGRVNEQFF. In nucleotides, the CDR3 is TGTGCCAGCCTTAGCGGGAGGGTTAATGAGCAGTTCTTC.

The chain joins TRBV7-8 to TRBJ2-5; 15 bases line up with TRBD2. Trimming took 6 bases from V and 2 from J; bases not matched to a gene: 7. CDR3 length equals 17 residues. CDR1 and CDR2 (germline): SGHVS, FQNEAQ. In DNA form, the CDR3 reads TGTGCCAGCAGAACACTGGGACTAGCGGGGGGACAAGAGACCCAGTACTTC. It encodes CASRTLGLAGGQETQYF.

The chain joins TRBV18 to TRBJ2-7, with 9 bases fitting TRBD2. Germline V gives CDR1 KGHSH, CDR2 LQKENI. The CDR3 has 14 amino acids. The junction had 3 bases not matched to a gene; V was cut back by 3 bases and J by 3 bases. The CDR3 spells CASSPGTSRYEQYF. The CDR3 nucleotides are TGTGCCAGCTCACCCGGGACTAGCCGCTACGAGCAGTACTTC.

The V gene is TRBV7-3, the J gene TRBJ2-2; 12 positions agree with TRBD2. Germline V gene data show CDR1 as SGHTA and CDR2 as FQGTGA. V lost 5 bases to trimming and J lost 4 bases; unmatched junction nucleotides: 5. This CDR3 is 16 amino acids long. CDR3 nucleotide sequence: TGTGCCAGCAGCCCCCGACTAGCGGGAGTCACCGGGGAGCTGTTTTTT. Protein sequence: CASSPRLAGVTGELFF.